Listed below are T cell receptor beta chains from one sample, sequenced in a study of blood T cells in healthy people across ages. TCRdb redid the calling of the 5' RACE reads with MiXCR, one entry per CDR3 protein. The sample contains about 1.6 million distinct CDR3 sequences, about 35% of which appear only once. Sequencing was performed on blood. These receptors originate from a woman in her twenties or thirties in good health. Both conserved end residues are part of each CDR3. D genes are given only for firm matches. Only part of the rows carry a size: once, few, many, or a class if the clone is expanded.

CASQPGTVYGYTF	TGTGCCAGCCAACCCGGGACAGTCTATGGCTACACCTTC	TRBD1	TRBV25-1	TRBJ1-2	-
CASSLKGNLNSPLHF	TGTGCCAGCAGTTTAAAGGGGAACCTTAATTCACCCCTCCACTTT	-	TRBV27	TRBJ1-6	many
CASSAWDRSYEQYF	TGTGCCAGCAGCGCCTGGGACAGGTCCTACGAGCAGTACTTC	TRBD1	TRBV9	TRBJ2-7	-
CSGGVTGEEQFF	TGCAGTGGGGGGGTAACGGGAGAAGAGCAGTTCTTC	-	TRBV20-1	TRBJ2-1	-
CASSFWTGSTDTQYF	TGTGCCAGCAGCTTCTGGACAGGGAGCACAGATACGCAGTATTTT	TRBD1	TRBV7-2	TRBJ2-3	few
CASSLLTSGEEQYF	TGCGCCAGCAGCTTGTTAACTAGCGGGGAAGAGCAGTACTTC	TRBD2	TRBV5-1	TRBJ2-7	-
CAGSQDSGTGEQYF	TGTGCCGGCAGCCAAGATAGTGGAACCGGGGAGCAGTACTTC	-	TRBV3-1	TRBJ2-4	few
CASRTDNEQFF	TGTGCCAGCAGGACCGACAATGAACAGTTCTTC	-	TRBV6-6	TRBJ2-1	-
CASSQILGIHELGSYEQYF	TGCGCCAGCAGCCAAATCTTAGGGATCCATGAATTGGGATCCTACGAGCAGTACTTC	-	TRBV4-1	TRBJ2-7	many
CDSSQVRGRSNTEAFF	TGCGACAGCAGCCAAGTTCGTGGACGGTCGAACACTGAAGCTTTCTTT	-	TRBV4-1	TRBJ1-1	-
CASSDDVVRGDYGYTF	TGCGCCAGCAGCGATGATGTGGTCAGGGGGGACTATGGCTACACCTTC	TRBD1	TRBV5-1	TRBJ1-2	many
CASTLGQGGGETQYF	TGTGCCAGCACCCTCGGACAGGGAGGGGGAGAGACCCAGTACTTC	-	TRBV12-3/TRBV12-4	TRBJ2-5	-
CASSSSLGRGANVLTF	TGTGCCAGCAGCTCTTCCCTGGGGAGAGGGGCCAACGTCCTGACTTTC	-	TRBV7-3	TRBJ2-6	-
CASTGKISYEQYF	TGTGCCAGCACAGGGAAGATCTCCTACGAGCAGTACTTC	-	TRBV6-1	TRBJ2-7	-
CATSRGFGQLSTEAFF	TGTGCCACCAGCAGAGGTTTCGGACAGCTTAGCACTGAAGCTTTCTTT	-	TRBV15	TRBJ1-1	-
CASSQETGQPQHF	TGCGCCAGCAGCCAAGAGACGGGTCAGCCCCAGCATTTT	-	TRBV4-1	TRBJ1-5	few
CASSQSLAGEQYF	TGCGCCAGCAGCCAGTCTTTAGCGGGGGAGCAGTACTTC	TRBD2	TRBV4-1	TRBJ2-7	-
CASSLANGYEQYF	TGTGCCAGCAGCTTAGCGAACGGCTACGAGCAGTACTTC	-	TRBV7-2	TRBJ2-7	many
CASSSQIRDRGGRYGYTF	TGTGCCAGCTCATCTCAGATCCGGGACAGGGGCGGACGGTATGGCTACACCTTC	TRBD1	TRBV18	TRBJ1-2	few
CASSSQSRDSSTDTQYF	TGTGCCAGCAGCTCCCAATCCCGGGACAGTAGCACAGATACGCAGTATTTT	TRBD1	TRBV7-9	TRBJ2-3	few
CSTNGRGADLNEQFF	TGCAGTACAAACGGGCGGGGGGCGGACCTCAATGAGCAGTTCTTC	TRBD2	TRBV20-1	TRBJ2-1	-
CASTRDGPYEQFF	TGTGCCAGCACTAGGGACGGTCCGTATGAGCAGTTCTTC	-	TRBV6-1	TRBJ2-1	few
CSAKCVAGVCTGELFF	TGCAGTGCTAAATGTGTAGCGGGAGTATGTACCGGGGAGCTGTTTTTT	TRBD2	TRBV20-1	TRBJ2-2	-
CASNPTPGGTDTQYF	TGTGCCAGCAACCCTACTCCTGGCGGCACAGATACGCAGTATTTT	-	TRBV6-4	TRBJ2-3	few
CSADPFGQGYEQYF	TGCAGTGCCGACCCGTTCGGGCAGGGCTACGAGCAGTACTTC	-	TRBV20-1	TRBJ2-7	many
CASSLYTTGGTDTQYF	TGTGCCAGCAGCTTATATACGACGGGGGGCACAGATACGCAGTATTTT	-	TRBV4-2	TRBJ2-3	-
CASSLVQPSGYTF	TGCGCCAGCAGCTTGGTTCAGCCCTCGGGCTACACCTTC	-	TRBV5-1	TRBJ1-2	few
CASMGTSTFYEQYF	TGTGCCAGCATGGGGACTAGCACCTTCTACGAGCAGTACTTC	TRBD2	TRBV28	TRBJ2-7	-
CASSSPYSTEQFF	TGTGCCAGCAGTTCCCCCTACTCCACTGAGCAGTTCTTC	-	TRBV28	TRBJ2-1	-
CARSPAQQGPNYGYTF	TGCGCCAGGAGTCCTGCCCAACAGGGGCCGAACTATGGCTACACCTTC	TRBD1	TRBV10-1	TRBJ1-2	-
CASGSSPDQAEGGYEQYF	TGTGCCAGCGGCTCCAGCCCCGATCAGGCCGAGGGGGGCTACGAGCAGTACTTC	-	TRBV7-6	TRBJ2-7	few
CSARADSNEQYF	TGCAGTGCTAGGGCGGATTCGAATGAGCAGTACTTC	-	TRBV20-1	TRBJ2-5	-
CASNQDRHRERDYEQYF	TGTGCCAGCAACCAAGATCGCCACAGGGAAAGGGACTACGAGCAGTACTTC	-	TRBV3-1	TRBJ2-7	-
CSAKGSTDTQYF	TGCAGTGCTAAAGGGAGCACAGATACGCAGTATTTT	-	TRBV20-1	TRBJ2-3	few
CASSRGTSGRLGDNEQFF	TGTGCCAGCAGCCGGGGGACTAGCGGGAGGCTCGGCGACAATGAGCAGTTCTTC	TRBD2	TRBV11-2	TRBJ2-1	few
CASGRTASNQPQHF	TGTGCCAGCGGACGGACAGCGAGCAATCAGCCCCAGCATTTT	-	TRBV3-1	TRBJ1-5	-
CASSDLFGDSYNEQFF	TGCGCCAGCAGTGACTTATTTGGTGACTCCTACAATGAGCAGTTCTTC	-	TRBV10-2	TRBJ2-1	few
CSARGGLNEQYF	TGCAGTGCTAGGGGGGGATTAAATGAGCAGTACTTC	-	TRBV20-1	TRBJ2-5	-
CASGPHTGSRNQPQHF	TGCGCCAGCGGCCCGCATACGGGCAGCCGCAATCAGCCCCAGCATTTT	-	TRBV4-1	TRBJ1-5	-
CASSVAREVTYNEQFF	TGTGCCAGCAGCGTAGCGCGGGAGGTGACCTACAATGAGCAGTTCTTC	TRBD2	TRBV9	TRBJ2-1	few
CASSASGGDNEQFF	TGTGCCAGCAGCGCTAGCGGGGGGGACAATGAGCAGTTCTTC	TRBD2	TRBV9	TRBJ2-1	-
CASSLMYNQPQHF	TGTGCCAGCAGTTTAATGTACAATCAGCCCCAGCATTTT	-	TRBV27	TRBJ1-5	-
CSATLNRGDYGYTF	TGCAGTGCTACCTTAAACAGGGGTGACTATGGCTACACCTTC	TRBD1	TRBV20-1	TRBJ1-2	-
CASSQDTSTDTQYF	TGCGCCAGCAGCCAAGATACAAGCACAGATACGCAGTATTTT	-	TRBV4-1	TRBJ2-3	few
CASKEGTNYGYTF	TGTGCCAGTAAGGAGGGCACTAACTATGGCTACACCTTC	-	TRBV12-3/TRBV12-4	TRBJ1-2	few
CASSPGSQTLHNEQFF	TGTGCCAGCTCACCAGGTTCACAGACCCTCCACAATGAGCAGTTCTTC	-	TRBV18	TRBJ2-1	few
CASSLERLVSEQYF	TGCGCCAGCAGCTTGGAAAGACTAGTCTCCGAGCAGTACTTC	-	TRBV5-1	TRBJ2-7	-
CASSQGLAGGDNEQFF	TGTGCCAGCAGCCAGGGACTAGCGGGGGGGGACAATGAGCAGTTCTTC	TRBD2	TRBV7-2	TRBJ2-1	once
CASSFFLQTTGELFF	TGTGCCAGCAGTTTCTTTTTACAAACCACCGGGGAGCTGTTTTTT	-	TRBV12-3/TRBV12-4	TRBJ2-2	-
CASSVGVTVDQPQHF	TGTGCCAGCAGCGTAGGGGTGACGGTCGATCAGCCCCAGCATTTT	-	TRBV9	TRBJ1-5	few
CSARGSVSGLTFSYNEQFF	TGCAGTGCTAGGGGGTCGGTTTCGGGACTTACTTTTTCTTACAATGAGCAGTTCTTC	-	TRBV20-1	TRBJ2-1	-
CASSGTRSTGELFF	TGTGCCAGCAGCGGGACTAGGTCCACCGGGGAGCTGTTTTTT	TRBD2	TRBV9	TRBJ2-2	-
CASSAIAPYEQYF	TGTGCCAGCAGCGCGATAGCCCCCTACGAGCAGTACTTC	-	TRBV7-9	TRBJ2-7	-
CASSLSSLLGEQYF	TGTGCCAGCAGTTTATCATCCTTGCTAGGCGAGCAGTACTTC	-	TRBV27	TRBJ2-7	few
CASSLETNEQFF	TGCGCCAGCAGCTTGGAAACCAATGAGCAGTTCTTC	-	TRBV5-1	TRBJ2-1	few
CASSFLDRPNTEAFF	TGTGCCAGCAGCTTCCTCGACAGGCCGAACACTGAAGCTTTCTTT	-	TRBV5-6	TRBJ1-1	few
CASSPTGTGGEKLFF	TGCGCCAGCAGCCCCACCGGGACAGGGGGTGAAAAACTGTTTTTT	TRBD1	TRBV5-1	TRBJ1-4	-
CASSENLDEYEQYF	TGCGCCAGCAGTGAGAATCTGGACGAATACGAGCAGTACTTC	-	TRBV10-2	TRBJ2-7	-
CASSIAGADTQYF	TGTGCCAGCAGTATAGCAGGGGCGGATACGCAGTATTTT	-	TRBV28	TRBJ2-3	-